The 19 T cell receptor beta chains below were found in one sample sequenced in a study of PD-L1 blockade in urothelial cancer. Time point: peripheral blood 6 weeks after treatment start. The data were produced by immunoSEQ multiplex PCR, yet TCRdb's version contains in-frame clones alone and is incomplete. In the table there are around 110,000 clones, approximately 90% of which are singletons. The source was PBMCs, collected around atezolizumab (anti-PD-L1) treatment. The receptors come from a man in his 60s with urothelial cancer.

The chain couples TRBV5-4 to TRBJ1-2; 9 bases line up with TRBD1. V lost 4 bases to trimming and J lost 5 bases; unmatched junction nucleotides: 6. Germline values: CDR1 SGHNT, CDR2 YYREEE (reference sequence). The CDR3 consists of 14 residues. CDR3 residues: CASSADRGGYGYTF. CDR3 coding DNA: TGTGCCAGCAGCGCGGACAGGGGTGGGTATGGCTACACCTTC.

The chain couples TRBV28 to TRBJ2-2, with 8 bases aligning to TRBD1. The CDR3 loop spans 15 amino acids. Germline-derived CDR1 and CDR2 are MDHEN and SYDVKM. Unmatched junction bases numbered 8, after V lost 7 bases and J lost 4 bases. CDR3 residues: CASTQGAVGTGELFF. CDR3 bases: TGTGCCAGCACGCAGGGGGCAGTAGGCACCGGGGAGCTGTTTTTT.

The CDR3 DNA reads TGTGCCAGCAGCCAAGGCGGTGGAAACACCATATATTTT. The encoded protein is CASSQGGGNTIYF. The chain couples TRBV14 to TRBJ1-3; D not certain. Trimming removed 1 base from V and 3 bases from J, with 4 bases in between. The germline V gene has CDR1 SGHDN and CDR2 FVKESK. This CDR3 has 13 residues.

This clone was seen a handful of times. This rearrangement joins TRBV9 to TRBJ2-1, with 8 bases that match TRBD2. J lost 7 bases, V lost 4 bases, and 7 bases had no gene match. CDR3 length: 14 residues. From germline, CDR1 is SGDLS and CDR2 YYNGEE. The chain's CDR3 is CASSSRLANNEQFF. CDR3 DNA: TGTGCCAGCAGCTCGAGACTAGCGAATAATGAGCAGTTCTTC.

The rearrangement joins TRBV11-2 to TRBJ2-3; 9 bases line up with TRBD2. V shed 5 bases, J shed 4 bases, and the junction held 13 bases outside the gene matches. The CDR3 consists of 17 residues. CDR1 and CDR2 from the germline V gene are SGHAT and FQNNGV. The CDR3 is CASSPDRRGGLPDTQYF. For the CDR3, the DNA is TGTGCCAGCAGCCCAGACCGGCGGGGGGGACTACCAGATACGCAGTATTTT.

The V and J genes are TRBV10-3 and TRBJ2-1; 7 bases agree with TRBD2. With 6 bases clipped from V and 8 bases from J, the junction kept 4 bases outside the gene matches. Per the germline V gene, CDR1 is ENHRY and CDR2 is SYGVKD. CDR3 length equals 12 residues. The CDR3 DNA is TGTGCCATCAGGGGCGGGGGAGATGAGCAGTTCTTC. Translation gives CAIRGGGDEQFF.

This clone came up a few times. V gene TRBV18 combines with J gene TRBJ2-7; 9 positions agree with TRBD1. Germline CDR1 reads KGHSH; CDR2 reads LQKENI. With 9 bases clipped from V and 5 bases from J, the junction kept 8 bases outside the gene matches. This CDR3 spans 13 amino acids. The CDR3 region is CASSVGTGNEQYF. The CDR3 DNA reads TGTGCCAGTTCCGTCGGGACAGGGAACGAGCAGTACTTC.

The chain recombines TRBV6-6 with TRBJ2-3; TRBD2 aligns across 8 bases. Germline V CDR1 and CDR2: MNHNY, SVGAGI (reference sequence). The J segment lost 1 base and the V segment lost 6 bases, leaving 3 bases of the junction unmatched. The CDR3 spans 14 residues. CDR3 loop: CASSSGGRTDTQYF. CDR3 coding DNA: TGTGCCAGCAGCAGCGGGGGCCGCACAGATACGCAGTATTTT.

In this sample, this clone turned up once. The V gene is TRBV4-2, the J gene TRBJ1-1, with 12 bases matching TRBD1. V shed 1 base, J shed 8 bases, and the junction held 11 bases outside the gene matches. CDR1 and CDR2 (germline): LGHNA, YNFKEQ. This CDR3 comprises 17 residues. The CDR3 bases are TGTGCCAGCAGCCAAGCACAGTCCCGGGACAGGGGGCCGGAAGCTTTCTTT. Residues: CASSQAQSRDRGPEAFF.

The chain couples TRBV2 to TRBJ1-2, with 10 bases matching TRBD1. Per germline, CDR1 SNHLY and CDR2 FYNNEI. The length of the CDR3 is 16 residues. With V trimmed by 4 bases and J by 0 bases, 5 bases remained unmatched. In nucleotides, the CDR3 is TGTGCCAGCAGTGTTTACGGGACAGGGGCTAACTATGGCTACACCTTC. The encoded protein is CASSVYGTGANYGYTF.

The V gene is TRBV7-2, the J gene TRBJ2-3; no clear D gene. V shed 1 base and J shed 0 bases, with 11 bases lying between them. Germline loops: CDR1 SGHTA, CDR2 FQGNSA. The CDR3 sequence is 16 residues long. As DNA, the CDR3 is TGTGCCAGCAGCTTAGGGGCACAGCCTAGCACAGATACGCAGTATTTT. Encoded protein: CASSLGAQPSTDTQYF.

The chain is built from TRBV7-9 and TRBJ1-1, with a tentative D call TRBD1 (6 bases). V lost 2 bases to trimming and J lost 1 base, with 14 bases between them. The CDR3 covers 16 residues. Germline V gives CDR1 SEHNR, CDR2 FQNEAQ (reference sequence). This chain's CDR3 is CASSLRRGGWNTEAFF. The CDR3 DNA follows: TGTGCCAGCAGCTTAAGGAGGGGGGGATGGAACACTGAAGCTTTCTTT. The whole variable domain, filled in from reference TRBV7-9 and TRBJ1-1, reads DTGVSQNPRHKITKRGQNVTFRCDPISEHNRLYWYRQTLGQGPEFLTYFQNEAQLEKSRLLSDRFSAERPKGSFSTLEIQRTEQGDSAMYLCASSLRRGGWNTEAFFGQGTRLTVV.

V usage is TRBV6-6 and J usage is TRBJ1-5; the D gene is possibly TRBD1 (6 bases). Deletions cut 2 bases from V and 3 bases from J, with 11 bases between. Germline assignment: CDR1 MNHNY and CDR2 SVGAGI (reference sequence). CDR3 length equals 15 residues. CDR3 bases: TGTGCCAGCAGTTACCGGACAGCCTCCAATCAGCCCCAGCATTTT. Its protein product is CASSYRTASNQPQHF.

The CDR3 nucleotides read TGTGCCAGCAGGCGGACAGGGGACATGAACACTGAAGCTTTCTTT. Translation gives CASRRTGDMNTEAFF. The chain has TRBV2 and TRBJ1-1, with 9 bases aligning to TRBD1. The V and J ends lost 6 bases and 0 bases, in that order; junction bases with no gene match: 5. CDR3 length: 15 amino acids. Per the germline V gene, CDR1 is SNHLY and CDR2 is FYNNEI.

The V call is TRBV28, the J call TRBJ2-5, with 9 bases fitting TRBD2. Germline V gene lookup returns CDR1 MDHEN and CDR2 SYDVKM. The trim removed 6 bases at V and 5 bases at J, leaving 7 bases unmatched. The CDR3 contains 14 residues. The CDR3 nucleotides are TGTGCCAGCAGGCCTATGAGCGGGGGGGAGACCCAGTACTTC. It translates to CASRPMSGGETQYF.

There are a few counts of this clone. CDR3 nucleotide sequence: TGCGCCAGCAGCCGAGCGTTAGGAGGGCAGAATGAAAAACTGTTTTTT. This translates into CASSRALGGQNEKLFF. The chain links TRBV5-1 to TRBJ1-4; D uncertain. The V gene's germline CDR1 is SGHRS and CDR2 YFSETQ. There are 16 residues in the CDR3. V lost 4 bases and J 5 bases, leaving 18 bases between the germline ends.

The V call is TRBV30, the J call TRBJ1-3; 7 positions agree with TRBD1. The CDR3 length is 13 residues. CDR1 and CDR2 from the germline V gene are GTSNPN and SVGIG (reference sequence). Trimming removed 5 bases from V and 4 bases from J; junction bases left unmatched: 5. DNA of the CDR3: TGTGCCTGGGATTCACAGGGGGGAAACACCATATATTTT. It specifies CAWDSQGGNTIYF.

The genes are TRBV5-6 and TRBJ2-7; TRBD1 aligns across 11 bases. CDR1 is SGHDT and CDR2 is YYEEEE in the germline V gene. The trim removed 3 bases at V and 4 bases at J, leaving 6 bases unmatched. This CDR3 has 15 residues. The CDR3 sequence is CASSSGGTGGYEQYF. The CDR3 DNA reads TGTGCCAGCAGCTCCGGGGGGACAGGGGGGTACGAGCAGTACTTC.

The genes are TRBV6-1 and TRBJ2-5, with D perhaps TRBD2 (5 bases). The germline V gene has CDR1 MNHNS and CDR2 SASEGT. V lost 6 bases, J lost 7 bases, and 18 bases lay in between. This CDR3 is built from 14 residues. The chain's CDR3 is CASRSSGSVTTQYF. In nucleotides, the CDR3 is TGTGCCAGCAGGAGCTCTGGGAGTGTGACGACCCAGTACTTC.